The 10 T cell receptor beta chains below all came from one sample that was sequenced in a study of blood T cell repertoires in COVID-19. The table came from immunoSEQ multiplex PCR; TCRdb's copy has only in-frame clones and leaves some out. The sample includes roughly 70,000 clones, 70% to 90% of them seen just once. The sequenced sample consisted of peripheral blood. The receptor source for this set is a man between 65 and 85 years old with active COVID-19.

The chain uses TRBV28 and TRBJ1-2; D unresolved. The CDR3 has 13 residues. CDR1 and CDR2 from the germline V gene are MDHEN and SYDVKM. The V and J ends lost 6 bases and 8 bases respectively, with 16 bases between them. The CDR3 DNA reads TGTGCCAGCAGCCCGGACCCGGGAGGGGGCTACACCTTC. This encodes CASSPDPGGGYTF.

The chain couples TRBV2 to TRBJ2-4, with TRBD1 matching over 8 bases. This CDR3 spans 14 amino acids. V lost 0 bases to trimming and J lost 9 bases; unmatched junction nucleotides: 4. Germline V lookup: CDR1 SNHLY, CDR2 FYNNEI. CDR3 in DNA: TGTGCCAGCAGTGAAGCCCCCGGGACAGGCATTCAGTACTTC. It yields the protein CASSEAPGTGIQYF.

This clone has only a few counts. The V call is TRBV30, the J call TRBJ1-2; D unclear. This CDR3 is 11 amino acids long. The V end lost 4 bases, the J end lost 3 bases, and 6 bases lay between the germline ends. Germline V CDR1 and CDR2: GTSNPN, SVGIG (reference sequence). CDR3 bases: TGTGCCTGGACCAATTACTATGGCTACACCTTC. Protein product: CAWTNYYGYTF.

The chain is built from TRBV7-9 and TRBJ2-3, with TRBD1 matching 7 bases. Germline-derived CDR1 and CDR2 are SEHNR and FQNEAQ (reference sequence). This CDR3 contains 14 residues. Trimming cost V 5 bases and J 4 bases; bases outside gene matches: 6. The CDR3 loop is CASSPTGAADTQYF. The CDR3 DNA is TGTGCCAGCAGCCCAACAGGGGCGGCAGATACGCAGTATTTT.

The chain is built from TRBV4-2 and TRBJ2-6, with D unresolved. Deletions cut 3 bases from V and 0 bases from J, with 6 bases between. This CDR3 has 15 amino acids. Per germline, CDR1 LGHNA and CDR2 YNFKEQ. CDR3 nucleotides: TGTGCCAGCAGCCAGGAGAGCTCTGGGGCCAACGTCCTGACTTTC. It is translated as CASSQESSGANVLTF.

This clone has at least ten counts. V gene TRBV11-2 combines with J gene TRBJ1-5; a weak D match, TRBD1 (6 bases). V lost 5 bases and J 11 bases, leaving 19 bases between the germline ends. CDR3 length: 14 residues. Germline loops: CDR1 SGHAT, CDR2 FQNNGV. The CDR3 region is CASSGGAPSGAQHF. The CDR3 nucleotides read TGTGCCAGCAGCGGGGGGGCACCCAGTGGGGCCCAGCATTTT.

The V and J genes are TRBV3-1 (or the pseudogene TRBV3-2) and TRBJ2-5, with TRBD2 identical over 10 bases. Germline V gene sequence: CDR1 LGHDT, CDR2 YNNKEL (reference sequence). Trimming removed 4 bases from V and 5 bases from J; junction bases left unmatched: 13. The CDR3 sequence is 17 residues long. In DNA, the CDR3 is TGTGCCAGCAGCCCGGGGGCTAGCGGGAGTTTTGGGGAGACCCAGTACTTC. This sequence encodes CASSPGASGSFGETQYF.

The rearrangement links TRBV6-2 or TRBV6-3 to TRBJ2-2; 11 bases align to TRBD2. The V gene end was trimmed by 6 bases and the J gene end by 0 bases; junction bases not matched to a gene: 15. CDR3 length: 20 residues. Germline V gene data show CDR1 as MNHEY and CDR2 as SVGEGT. The CDR3 nucleotides are TGTGCCAGCAGCCCCGGGGGCAGCGCGGGACTAGCGGCGAACACCGGGGAGCTGTTTTTT. Its translation is CASSPGGSAGLAANTGELFF.

The DNA of the CDR3 is TGTGCCAGCAGCTACGCGGCCGCGGGGGAGCAGTTCTTC. As protein: CASSYAAAGEQFF. The gene calls are TRBV12-3 or TRBV12-4 and TRBJ2-1; D is perhaps TRBD2 (6 bases). This CDR3 is 13 amino acids long. V lost 6 bases and J 10 bases, leaving 16 bases between the germline ends.

This chain links TRBV19 with TRBJ2-3, with 8 nucleotides matching TRBD2. There are 17 residues in the CDR3. Germline values: CDR1 LNHDA, CDR2 SQIVND (reference sequence). J lost 1 base, V lost 5 bases, and 11 bases had no gene match. The CDR3 sequence is CASSPLGAGARTDTQYF. The CDR3 DNA follows: TGTGCCAGTAGTCCCCTGGGAGCGGGAGCTCGCACAGATACGCAGTATTTT.